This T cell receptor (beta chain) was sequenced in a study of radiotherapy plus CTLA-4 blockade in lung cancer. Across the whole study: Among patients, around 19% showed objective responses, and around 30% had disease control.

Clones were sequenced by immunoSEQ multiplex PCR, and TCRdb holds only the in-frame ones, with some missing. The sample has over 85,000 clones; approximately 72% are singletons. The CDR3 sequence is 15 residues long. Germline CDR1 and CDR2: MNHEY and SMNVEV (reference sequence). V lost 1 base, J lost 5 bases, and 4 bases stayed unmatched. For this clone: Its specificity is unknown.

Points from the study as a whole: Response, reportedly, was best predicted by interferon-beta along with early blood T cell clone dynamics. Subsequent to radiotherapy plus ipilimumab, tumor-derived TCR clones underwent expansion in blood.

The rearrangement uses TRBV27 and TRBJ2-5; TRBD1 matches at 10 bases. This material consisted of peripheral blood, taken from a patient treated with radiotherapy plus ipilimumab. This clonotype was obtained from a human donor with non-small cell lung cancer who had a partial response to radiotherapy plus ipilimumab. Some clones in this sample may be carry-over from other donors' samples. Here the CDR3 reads CASSLLGQGWETQYF. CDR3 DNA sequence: TGTGCCAGCAGTTTATTGGGACAGGGGTGGGAGACCCAGTACTTC.